The 6 T cell receptor beta chains reported below all come from one sample, sequenced in a study of identical twins. TCRdb recomputed calls from the 5' RACE reads with MiXCR, one row per CDR3 protein. The table includes 260,000 or so distinct CDR3 sequences, approximately 7.3% detected once. This sample also belongs to another study, concerning yellow fever vaccine responses in identical twins.

Sequenced material: CD8+ T cells sorted from blood. The receptors stem from a woman between 18 and 30 years old in good health.

The V and J genes are TRBV6-2 or TRBV6-3 and TRBJ2-7, with 7 bases matching TRBD2. The CDR3 runs 15 residues. V shed 5 bases and J 2 bases; nucleotides not matched to a gene: 9. Germline V gene lookup returns CDR1 MNHEY and CDR2 SVGEGT. The CDR3: CASSDFPSGTYEQYF. DNA for the CDR3: TGTGCCAGCAGTGATTTTCCTAGCGGCACCTACGAGCAGTACTTC.

This clonotype was counted ten times or more. V and J are TRBV25-1 and TRBJ1-2; no reliable D call. This CDR3 is 14 amino acids long. Germline-derived CDR1 and CDR2 are MGHDK and SYGVNS. V was trimmed by 1 base and J by 0 bases, leaving 6 bases between them. The CDR3 DNA is TGTGCCAGCAGTGAATGGGATACTAACTATGGCTACACCTTC. Its protein product is CASSEWDTNYGYTF.

The V gene is TRBV27, the J gene TRBJ2-2; TRBD2 is a possible D gene (6 bases). CDR1 is MNHEY, CDR2 SMNVEV, per germline (reference sequence). V lost 6 bases, J lost 5 bases, and 13 bases lay in between. The CDR3 sequence is 14 residues long. The CDR3 bases are TGTGCCAGCAGCTGGAGGGGTAGTACCGGGGAGCTGTTTTTT. Its protein is CASSWRGSTGELFF.

The table lists this clonotype with a few counts. The chain couples TRBV5-4 to TRBJ2-7, with 7 bases fitting TRBD2. J was trimmed by 7 bases and V by 4 bases; bases with no gene match: 2. Germline CDR1 reads SGHNT; CDR2 reads YYREEE (reference sequence). The CDR3 has 11 residues. The CDR3 here is CASSGGGEQYV. CDR3 nucleotides: TGTGCCAGCAGCGGGGGGGGGGAGCAGTACGTC.

The rearrangement uses TRBV4-1 and TRBJ2-4; 10 bases line up with TRBD2. The CDR3 covers 16 residues. Unmatched junction bases numbered 10, after V lost 3 bases and J lost 8 bases. Germline V gene data show CDR1 as MGHRA and CDR2 as YSYEKL. The CDR3 reads CASSQEASGSGYIQYF. The CDR3 region has the DNA TGCGCCAGCAGCCAGGAAGCTAGCGGGAGTGGATACATTCAGTACTTC.

This clonotype was seen a handful of times. The genes are TRBV3-1 and TRBJ1-2; no firm D call. The CDR3 length is 13 residues. V lost 0 bases, J lost 5 bases, and 7 bases lay in between. Germline CDR1 LGHDT, CDR2 YNNKEL (reference sequence). The CDR3 coding sequence is TGTGCCAGCAGCCAAGATGGGAGTTATGGCTACACCTTC. It specifies CASSQDGSYGYTF.